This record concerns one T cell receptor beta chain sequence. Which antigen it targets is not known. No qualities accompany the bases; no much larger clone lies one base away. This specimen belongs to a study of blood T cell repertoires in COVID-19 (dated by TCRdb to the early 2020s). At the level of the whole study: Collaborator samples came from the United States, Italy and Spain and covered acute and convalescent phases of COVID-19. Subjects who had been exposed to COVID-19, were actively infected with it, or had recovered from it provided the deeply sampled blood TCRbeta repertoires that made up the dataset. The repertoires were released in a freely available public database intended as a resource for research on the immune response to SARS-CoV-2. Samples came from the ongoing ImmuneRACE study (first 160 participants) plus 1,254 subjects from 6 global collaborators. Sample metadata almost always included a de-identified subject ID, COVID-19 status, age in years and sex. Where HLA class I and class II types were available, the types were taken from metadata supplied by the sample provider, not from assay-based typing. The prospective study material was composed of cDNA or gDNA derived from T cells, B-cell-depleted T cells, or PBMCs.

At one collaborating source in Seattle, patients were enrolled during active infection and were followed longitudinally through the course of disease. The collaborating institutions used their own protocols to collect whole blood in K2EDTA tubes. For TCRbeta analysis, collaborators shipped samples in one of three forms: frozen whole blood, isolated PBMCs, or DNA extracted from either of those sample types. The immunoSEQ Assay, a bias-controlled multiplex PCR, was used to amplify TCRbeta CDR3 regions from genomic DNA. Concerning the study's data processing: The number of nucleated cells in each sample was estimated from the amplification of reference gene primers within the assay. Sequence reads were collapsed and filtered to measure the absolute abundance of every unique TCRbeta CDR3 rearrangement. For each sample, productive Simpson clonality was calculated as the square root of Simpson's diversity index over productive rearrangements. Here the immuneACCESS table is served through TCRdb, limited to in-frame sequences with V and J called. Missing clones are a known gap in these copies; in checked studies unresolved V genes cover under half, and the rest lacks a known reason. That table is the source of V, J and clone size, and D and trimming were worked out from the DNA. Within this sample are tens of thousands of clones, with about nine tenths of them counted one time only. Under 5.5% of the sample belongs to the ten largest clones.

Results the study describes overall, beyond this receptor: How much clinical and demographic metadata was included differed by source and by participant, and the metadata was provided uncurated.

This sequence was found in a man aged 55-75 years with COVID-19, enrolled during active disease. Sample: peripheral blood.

The CDR3 here reads CASSHRRQGASGELFF. The DNA is TGTGCCAGCAGCCACCGGAGACAGGGGGCTTCCGGGGAGCTGTTTTTT. The chain is assembled from TRBV11-2 and TRBJ2-2, with 10 bases aligning to TRBD1. V is trimmed back by 5 bases and J by 6 bases, and the junction contains 9 bases that no gene match accounts for. The CDR3 contains 16 residues, cysteine and phenylalanine counted. The read is trimmed to its CDR3 DNA, 48 bases read in frame from base 1. Via the germline V gene, CDR1 is SGHAT and CDR2 FQNNGV.